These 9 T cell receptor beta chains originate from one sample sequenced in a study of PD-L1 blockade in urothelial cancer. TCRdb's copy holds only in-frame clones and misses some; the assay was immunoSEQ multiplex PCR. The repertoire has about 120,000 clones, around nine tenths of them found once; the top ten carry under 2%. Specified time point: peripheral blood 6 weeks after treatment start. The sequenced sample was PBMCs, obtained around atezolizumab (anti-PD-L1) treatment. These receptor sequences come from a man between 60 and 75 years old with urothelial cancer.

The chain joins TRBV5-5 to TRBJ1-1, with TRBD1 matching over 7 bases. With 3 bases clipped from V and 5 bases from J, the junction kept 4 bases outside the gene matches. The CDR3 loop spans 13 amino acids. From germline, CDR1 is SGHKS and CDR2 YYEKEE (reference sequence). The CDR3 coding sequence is TGTGCCAGCAGCTGGCAGGGGGATACTGAAGCTTTCTTT. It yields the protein CASSWQGDTEAFF. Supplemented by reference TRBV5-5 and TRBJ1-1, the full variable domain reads DAGVTQSPTHLIKTRGQQVTLRCSPISGHKSVSWYQQVLGQGPQFIFQYYEKEERGRGNFPDRFSARQFPNYSSELNVNALLLGDSALYLCASSWQGDTEAFFGQGTRLTVV.

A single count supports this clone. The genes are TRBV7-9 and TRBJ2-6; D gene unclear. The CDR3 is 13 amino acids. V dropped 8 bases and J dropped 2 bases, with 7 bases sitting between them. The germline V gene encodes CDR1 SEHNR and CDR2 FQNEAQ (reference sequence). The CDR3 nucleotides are TGTGCCAGCGGCCGCCCTGGGGCCAACGTCCTGACTTTC. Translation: CASGRPGANVLTF.

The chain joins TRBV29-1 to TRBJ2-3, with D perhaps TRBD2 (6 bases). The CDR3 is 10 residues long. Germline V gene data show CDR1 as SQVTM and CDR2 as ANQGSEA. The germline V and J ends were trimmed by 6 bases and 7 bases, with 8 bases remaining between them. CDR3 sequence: CSVGRNTQYF. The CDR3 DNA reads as TGCAGCGTGGGGAGGAATACGCAGTATTTT.

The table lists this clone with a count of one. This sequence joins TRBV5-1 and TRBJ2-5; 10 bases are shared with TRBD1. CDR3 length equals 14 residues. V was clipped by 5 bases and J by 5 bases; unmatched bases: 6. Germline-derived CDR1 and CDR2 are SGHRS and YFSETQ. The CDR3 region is CASSSGTGDETQYF. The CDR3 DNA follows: TGCGCCAGCAGTTCCGGGACAGGGGATGAGACCCAGTACTTC.

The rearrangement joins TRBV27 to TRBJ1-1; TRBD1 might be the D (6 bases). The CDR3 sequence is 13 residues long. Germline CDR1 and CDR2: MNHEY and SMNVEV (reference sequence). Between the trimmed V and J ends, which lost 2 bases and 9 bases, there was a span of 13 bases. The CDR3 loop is CASSLGGGQKAFF. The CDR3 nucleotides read TGTGCCAGCAGTTTAGGTGGCGGACAGAAAGCTTTCTTT.

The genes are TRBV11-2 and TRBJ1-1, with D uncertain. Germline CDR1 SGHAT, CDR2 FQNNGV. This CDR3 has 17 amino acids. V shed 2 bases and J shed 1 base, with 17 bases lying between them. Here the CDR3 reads CASSLFSIATPNTEAFF. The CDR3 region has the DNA TGTGCCAGCAGCTTATTTTCTATCGCGACACCGAACACTGAAGCTTTCTTT.

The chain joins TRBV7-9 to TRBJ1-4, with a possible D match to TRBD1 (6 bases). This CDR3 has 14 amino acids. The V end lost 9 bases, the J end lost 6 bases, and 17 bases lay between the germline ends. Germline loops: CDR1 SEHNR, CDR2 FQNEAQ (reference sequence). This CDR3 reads CASVQGDHDEKLFF. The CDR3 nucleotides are TGTGCCAGTGTACAGGGCGATCACGATGAAAAACTGTTTTTT.

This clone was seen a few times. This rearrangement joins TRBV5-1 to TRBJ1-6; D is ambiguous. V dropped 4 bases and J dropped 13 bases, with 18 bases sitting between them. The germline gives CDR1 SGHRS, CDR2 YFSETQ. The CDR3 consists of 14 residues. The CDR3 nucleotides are TGCGCCAGCAGCCAGGATCAGTTCCCCCTTCCCCTCCACTTT. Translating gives CASSQDQFPLPLHF.

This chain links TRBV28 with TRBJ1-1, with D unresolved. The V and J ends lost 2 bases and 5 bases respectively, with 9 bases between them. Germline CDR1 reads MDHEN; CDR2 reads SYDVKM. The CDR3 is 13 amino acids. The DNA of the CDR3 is TGTGCCAGCAGTTTAGACGACTGGACTGAAGCTTTCTTT. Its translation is CASSLDDWTEAFF.